Listed here are 10 T cell receptor beta chains from one sample, sequenced in a study of blood T cell repertoires in COVID-19. Libraries were prepared by immunoSEQ multiplex PCR; TCRdb keeps only in-frame clonotypes and omits some of them. Of 200,000 to 250,000 clones in the sample, about nine tenths were seen once. The sample taken for sequencing was peripheral blood. Receptors originate from a woman aged 55-75 years who had recovered from COVID-19.

Worth noting for this clone: This same CDR3 is encoded by further DNA sequences in the sample. The chain carries TRBV5-1 and TRBJ2-5; tentative D call: TRBD1 (5 bases). V was cut by 0 bases and J by 5 bases, with 5 bases left in between. CDR3 length: 12 residues. Looked up from germline, CDR1 is SGHRS and CDR2 is YFSETQ. CDR3 bases: TGCGCCAGCAGCTTGGCAGGGGAGACCCAGTACTTC. Its translation is CASSLAGETQYF.

This clone was seen just once. V gene TRBV2 combines with J gene TRBJ2-7; 8 bases are shared with TRBD1. Looked up from germline, CDR1 is SNHLY and CDR2 is FYNNEI. Germline trimming cut 4 bases from V and 3 bases from J; bases unmatched to any gene: 11. This CDR3 has 16 amino acids. CDR3 nucleotide sequence: TGTGCCAGCAGTGGCCGACAGGGGATGATTATCTACGAGCAGTACTTC. It codes for CASSGRQGMIIYEQYF. The whole variable domain, filled in from reference TRBV2 and TRBJ2-7, reads EPEVTQTPSHQVTQMGQEVILRCVPISNHLYFYWYRQILGQKVEFLVSFYNNEISEKSEIFDDQFSVERPDGSNFTLKIRSTKLEDSAMYFCASSGRQGMIIYEQYFGPGTRLTVT.

J is TRBJ2-7 and V is TRBV18, with 9 bases that match TRBD1. In germline, CDR1 is KGHSH, CDR2 LQKENI. The CDR3 covers 13 residues. After removal of 5 bases from V and 6 bases from J, the junction contained 5 bases not matched to a gene. CDR3 sequence (DNA): TGTGCCAGCTCAAAGGGACAGGGCGGCGAGCAGTACTTC. It specifies CASSKGQGGEQYF.

This clone was counted a few times. The chain couples TRBV5-4 to TRBJ1-6, with D maybe TRBD1 (6 bases). CDR3 size: 13 residues. Germline CDR1 is SGHNT and CDR2 is YYREEE (reference sequence). V shed 0 bases and J shed 10 bases, with 8 bases lying between them. The CDR3 loop is CASSLAGVSPLHF. The CDR3 DNA reads as TGTGCCAGCAGCTTGGCAGGGGTATCACCCCTCCACTTT.

This clone came up a few times. The V and J genes are TRBV6-6 and TRBJ1-5, with D perhaps matching TRBD1 (5 bases). Trimming shortened V by 8 bases and J by 6 bases, and 11 bases separated the two germline ends. This CDR3 comprises 12 residues. The V gene's germline CDR1 is MNHNY and CDR2 SVGAGI (reference sequence). The CDR3, as DNA: TGTGCCAGCGTCTCGGGGGGTCAGCCCCAGCATTTT. Its translation is CASVSGGQPQHF.

V gene TRBV3-1 (or the pseudogene TRBV3-2) combines with J gene TRBJ1-2; 8 bases line up with TRBD1. Trimming at V came to 4 bases and at J to 4 bases, leaving 5 bases not matched to a gene. This CDR3 has 14 amino acids. CDR1 LGHDT and CDR2 YNNKEL come from the germline V gene (reference sequence). This CDR3 reads CASSPWTGTYGYTF. The CDR3 DNA follows: TGTGCCAGCAGCCCCTGGACAGGGACCTATGGCTACACCTTC.

V is TRBV5-4 and J is TRBJ2-1; 7 bases fit TRBD1. The V gene's germline CDR1 is SGHNT and CDR2 YYREEE (reference sequence). CDR3 length: 15 residues. J gave up 3 bases and V 0 bases, and 3 bases lay outside the gene matches. Here the CDR3 DNA reads TGTGCCAGCAGCTTGGAGGACAGGAGCTACAATGAGCAGTTCTTC. Residues: CASSLEDRSYNEQFF.

CDR3 amino acids: CASSYFTAGGNQPQHF. The CDR3 nucleotides read TGTGCCAGCAGTTACTTTACCGCCGGTGGCAATCAGCCCCAGCATTTT. This chain connects TRBV6-5 to TRBJ1-5; the D is unclear. V was pared by 1 base and J by 2 bases, with 12 bases between. Germline assignment: CDR1 MNHEY and CDR2 SVGAGI. The CDR3 extends over 16 amino acids.

V is TRBV10-3 and J is TRBJ2-1; 8 positions match TRBD2. The CDR3 is made up of 14 amino acids. Trimming took 4 bases from V and 12 from J; bases not matched to a gene: 11. CDR1 is ENHRY and CDR2 is SYGVKD in the germline V gene. CDR3: CAISATGLSGGQFF. The DNA of the CDR3 is TGTGCCATCAGTGCGACAGGCCTAAGCGGGGGGCAGTTCTTC.

The CDR3 sequence: CASSQMQGQSIQYF. The CDR3 DNA reads as TGTGCCAGCAGCCAAATGCAGGGACAAAGCATTCAGTACTTC. The chain links TRBV7-9 to TRBJ2-4; perhaps TRBD1 as D (6 bases). This CDR3 is 14 amino acids long. Trimming took off 5 bases at V and 9 bases at J, with 17 bases between the two ends. CDR1 and CDR2 from the germline V gene are SEHNR and FQNEAQ (reference sequence).